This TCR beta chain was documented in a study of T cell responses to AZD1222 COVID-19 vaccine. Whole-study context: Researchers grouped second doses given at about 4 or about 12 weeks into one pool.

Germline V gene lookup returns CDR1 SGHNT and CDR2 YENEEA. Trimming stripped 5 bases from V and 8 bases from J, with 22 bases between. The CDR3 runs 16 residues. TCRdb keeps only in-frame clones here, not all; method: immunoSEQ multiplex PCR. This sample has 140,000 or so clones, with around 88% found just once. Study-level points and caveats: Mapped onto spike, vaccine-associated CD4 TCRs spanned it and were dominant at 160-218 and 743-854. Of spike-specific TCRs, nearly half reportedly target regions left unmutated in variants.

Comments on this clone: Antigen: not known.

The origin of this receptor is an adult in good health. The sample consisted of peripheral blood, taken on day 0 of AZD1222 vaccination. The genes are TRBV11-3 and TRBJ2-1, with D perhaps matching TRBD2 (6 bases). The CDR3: CASSPRAGTAADEQFF. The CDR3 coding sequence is TGTGCCAGCAGCCCAAGGGCGGGGACCGCCGCCGATGAGCAGTTCTTC.